These T cell receptor beta chains were read from a single sample in a study of blood T cell repertoires in COVID-19. TCRdb keeps only in-frame clones here, not all; method: immunoSEQ multiplex PCR. The profile shows roughly 250,000 clones, around nine tenths of them singletons. The specimen was PBMCs or T cells enriched from blood (not recorded which). These receptor sequences come from a woman in her late teens or twenties who had recovered from COVID-19. Each CDR3 is given with its conserved first and last residue. Each record gives: V gene, J gene, clone size, D gene, CDR3 protein, CDR3 DNA. A D gene is named only where the DNA matches it firmly. Size is omitted from some rows. Given values are once, few, many or a class for expanded clones.

v_call: TRBV2; j_call: TRBJ2-1; clone_size: .; d_call: .; cdr3_aa: CANMAGTYNEQFF; cdr3_nt: TGTGCCAACATGGCGGGGACCTACAATGAGCAGTTCTTC
v_call: TRBV29-1; j_call: TRBJ2-5; clone_size: .; d_call: .; cdr3_aa: CSATGSERLQETQYF; cdr3_nt: TGCAGCGCCACAGGGTCGGAAAGACTCCAAGAGACCCAGTACTTC
v_call: TRBV7-2; j_call: TRBJ2-1; clone_size: .; d_call: TRBD1; cdr3_aa: CASSLDRSSYNEQFF; cdr3_nt: TGTGCCAGCAGTTTGGACAGGAGCTCCTACAATGAGCAGTTCTTC
v_call: TRBV4-1; j_call: TRBJ1-2; clone_size: .; d_call: .; cdr3_aa: CASSQARLNYGYTF; cdr3_nt: TGCGCCAGCAGCCAAGCCCGTCTTAACTATGGCTACACCTTC
v_call: TRBV2; j_call: TRBJ2-3; clone_size: .; d_call: TRBD1; cdr3_aa: CASRARQGQLSRSTDTQYF; cdr3_nt: TGTGCCAGCAGGGCCCGACAGGGGCAATTATCTAGGAGCACAGATACGCAGTATTTT
v_call: TRBV12-3/TRBV12-4; j_call: TRBJ1-5; clone_size: .; d_call: .; cdr3_aa: CASSLYGQPQHF; cdr3_nt: TGTGCCAGCAGTTTATATGGCCAGCCCCAGCATTTT
v_call: TRBV2; j_call: TRBJ2-1; clone_size: .; d_call: .; cdr3_aa: CASSEALPRRYNEQFF; cdr3_nt: TGTGCCAGCAGTGAAGCGCTCCCGCGGAGGTACAATGAGCAGTTCTTC
v_call: TRBV19; j_call: TRBJ1-4; clone_size: many; d_call: .; cdr3_aa: CASSMGSPPNEKLFF; cdr3_nt: TGTGCCAGTAGTATGGGCAGCCCCCCTAATGAAAAACTGTTTTTT
v_call: TRBV28; j_call: TRBJ1-5; clone_size: few; d_call: TRBD1; cdr3_aa: CASSRGDRVHSNQPQHF; cdr3_nt: TGTGCCAGCAGTCGAGGGGACAGGGTCCATAGCAATCAGCCCCAGCATTTT
v_call: TRBV11-2; j_call: TRBJ1-1; clone_size: .; d_call: .; cdr3_aa: CASSLKKQGIRTEAFF; cdr3_nt: TGTGCCAGCAGCTTAAAAAAACAGGGAATTCGCACTGAAGCTTTCTTT
v_call: TRBV28; j_call: TRBJ1-1; clone_size: .; d_call: .; cdr3_aa: CASSFGTRNTEAFF; cdr3_nt: TGTGCCAGCAGTTTCGGGACACGGAACACTGAAGCTTTCTTT
v_call: TRBV5-1; j_call: TRBJ1-1; clone_size: .; d_call: TRBD1; cdr3_aa: CASSLLQGAGRREAFF; cdr3_nt: TGCGCCAGCAGCTTGTTGCAGGGGGCCGGGCGAAGGGAAGCTTTCTTT
v_call: TRBV20-1; j_call: TRBJ1-2; clone_size: .; d_call: .; cdr3_aa: CSASSQGFYTF; cdr3_nt: TGCAGTGCTAGTTCACAGGGTTTCTACACCTTC
v_call: TRBV18; j_call: TRBJ1-6; clone_size: .; d_call: TRBD1; cdr3_aa: CASSQRDSLYSPLHF; cdr3_nt: TGTGCCAGCTCACAGAGGGACAGCCTTTATTCACCCCTCCACTTT
v_call: TRBV18; j_call: TRBJ2-1; clone_size: .; d_call: TRBD2; cdr3_aa: CASSPRILAGGNEQFF; cdr3_nt: TGTGCCAGCTCACCACGGATACTAGCGGGAGGCAATGAGCAGTTCTTC
v_call: TRBV6-2/TRBV6-3; j_call: TRBJ2-1; clone_size: .; d_call: .; cdr3_aa: CASSMAEVRDEQFF; cdr3_nt: TGTGCCAGCAGTATGGCTGAAGTTCGGGATGAGCAGTTCTTC
v_call: TRBV7-6; j_call: TRBJ2-3; clone_size: .; d_call: .; cdr3_aa: CASSLDVAESTDTQYF; cdr3_nt: TGTGCCAGCAGCTTAGATGTAGCGGAAAGCACAGATACGCAGTATTTT
v_call: TRBV27; j_call: TRBJ2-3; clone_size: .; d_call: TRBD2; cdr3_aa: CASSTSGRTDTQYF; cdr3_nt: TGTGCCAGTTCGACTAGCGGGAGGACAGATACGCAGTATTTT
v_call: TRBV19; j_call: TRBJ2-2; clone_size: .; d_call: .; cdr3_aa: CGLRRPNTGELFF; cdr3_nt: TGTGGCCTGCGGAGGCCCAACACCGGGGAGCTGTTTTTT
v_call: TRBV5-6; j_call: TRBJ2-7; clone_size: .; d_call: .; cdr3_aa: CASSLGAGPYEQYF; cdr3_nt: TGTGCCAGCAGCTTGGGGGCAGGGCCCTACGAGCAGTACTTC
v_call: TRBV6-5; j_call: TRBJ2-5; clone_size: .; d_call: .; cdr3_aa: CASSSDWTAAETQYF; cdr3_nt: TGTGCCAGCAGTTCGGATTGGACAGCTGCGGAGACCCAGTACTTC
v_call: TRBV7-2; j_call: TRBJ2-3; clone_size: .; d_call: TRBD2; cdr3_aa: CASTELAGRTDTQYF; cdr3_nt: TGTGCCAGCACCGAACTAGCGGGGCGCACAGATACGCAGTATTTT
v_call: TRBV3-1/TRBV3-2; j_call: TRBJ2-1; clone_size: .; d_call: TRBD2; cdr3_aa: CASSHAGTTNNEQFF; cdr3_nt: TGTGCCAGCAGCCATGCCGGGACTACCAACAATGAGCAGTTCTTC
v_call: TRBV29-1; j_call: TRBJ2-2; clone_size: once; d_call: TRBD1; cdr3_aa: CSVQGQGNTGELFF; cdr3_nt: TGCAGCGTCCAGGGACAGGGGAACACCGGGGAGCTGTTTTTT
v_call: TRBV4-3; j_call: TRBJ1-2; clone_size: .; d_call: TRBD1; cdr3_aa: CASSQVGTGASSYGYTF; cdr3_nt: TGCGCCAGCAGCCAAGTCGGGACAGGGGCTTCTTCCTATGGCTACACCTTC
v_call: TRBV3-1/TRBV3-2; j_call: TRBJ1-6; clone_size: .; d_call: TRBD1; cdr3_aa: CASSLQGDNSPLHF; cdr3_nt: TGTGCCAGCAGCCTTCAGGGGGATAATTCACCCCTCCACTTT
v_call: TRBV4-1; j_call: TRBJ1-2; clone_size: .; d_call: TRBD1; cdr3_aa: CASSGTGVYTF; cdr3_nt: TGCGCCAGCAGCGGAACAGGGGTCTACACCTTC
v_call: TRBV7-9; j_call: TRBJ2-3; clone_size: .; d_call: .; cdr3_aa: CASSLEAATDTQYF; cdr3_nt: TGTGCCAGCAGCTTAGAGGCGGCCACAGATACGCAGTATTTT
v_call: TRBV19; j_call: TRBJ1-2; clone_size: .; d_call: .; cdr3_aa: CASSHQDLSILDYGYTF; cdr3_nt: TGTGCCAGTAGTCACCAAGATTTGTCAATCCTAGACTATGGCTACACCTTC
v_call: TRBV25-1; j_call: TRBJ2-7; clone_size: .; d_call: TRBD1; cdr3_aa: CASSGRQGEDYEQYF; cdr3_nt: TGTGCCAGCAGTGGGCGACAGGGGGAAGACTACGAGCAGTACTTC
v_call: TRBV19; j_call: TRBJ2-5; clone_size: .; d_call: TRBD1; cdr3_aa: CATRDSANPQETQYF; cdr3_nt: TGTGCCACCCGGGACAGCGCAAACCCCCAAGAGACCCAGTACTTC
v_call: TRBV2; j_call: TRBJ1-5; clone_size: .; d_call: .; cdr3_aa: CASSEAGGKGQPQHF; cdr3_nt: TGTGCCAGCAGTGAAGCGGGAGGGAAGGGTCAGCCCCAGCATTTT
v_call: TRBV7-9; j_call: TRBJ1-5; clone_size: .; d_call: .; cdr3_aa: CASSPGRGQPQHF; cdr3_nt: TGTGCCAGCAGCCCCGGCAGGGGTCAGCCCCAGCATTTT
v_call: TRBV19; j_call: TRBJ1-6; clone_size: .; d_call: TRBD1; cdr3_aa: CASSIEGQGVGSPLHF; cdr3_nt: TGTGCCAGTAGTATAGAGGGACAGGGAGTGGGATCACCCCTCCACTTT
v_call: TRBV4-1; j_call: TRBJ2-1; clone_size: .; d_call: .; cdr3_aa: CASSQDRQAHREQFF; cdr3_nt: TGCGCCAGCAGCCAAGATCGCCAGGCTCACCGGGAGCAGTTCTTC